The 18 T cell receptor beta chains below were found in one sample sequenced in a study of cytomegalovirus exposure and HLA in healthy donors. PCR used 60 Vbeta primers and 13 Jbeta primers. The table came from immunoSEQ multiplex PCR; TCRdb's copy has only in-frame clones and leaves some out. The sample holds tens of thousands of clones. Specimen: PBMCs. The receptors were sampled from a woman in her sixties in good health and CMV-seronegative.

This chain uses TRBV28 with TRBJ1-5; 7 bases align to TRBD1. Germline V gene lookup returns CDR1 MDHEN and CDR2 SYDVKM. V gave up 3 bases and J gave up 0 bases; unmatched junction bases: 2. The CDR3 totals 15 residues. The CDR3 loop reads CASSFDRVSNQPQHF. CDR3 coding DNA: TGTGCCAGCAGTTTCGACAGGGTTAGCAATCAGCCCCAGCATTTT.

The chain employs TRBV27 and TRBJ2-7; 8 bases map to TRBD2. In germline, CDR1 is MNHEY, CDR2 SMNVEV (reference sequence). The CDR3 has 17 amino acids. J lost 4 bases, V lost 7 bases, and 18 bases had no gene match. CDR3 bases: TGTGCCAGCACCAATTCCCAGGCTGGCGGGAGGTTGTACGAGCAGTACTTC. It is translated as CASTNSQAGGRLYEQYF.

The CDR3 spells CASSFRGDQPQHF. DNA of the CDR3: TGTGCCAGCAGTTTCCGGGGGGATCAGCCCCAGCATTTT. The rearrangement joins TRBV6-1 to TRBJ1-5; possible D gene TRBD1, 5 bases. V gave up 5 bases and J gave up 5 bases, with 10 bases separating them. Germline values: CDR1 MNHNS, CDR2 SASEGT. The CDR3 totals 13 residues.

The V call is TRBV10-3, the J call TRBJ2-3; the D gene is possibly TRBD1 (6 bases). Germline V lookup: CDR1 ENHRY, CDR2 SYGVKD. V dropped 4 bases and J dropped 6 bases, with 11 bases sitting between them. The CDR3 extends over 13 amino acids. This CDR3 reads CAISGRQDDTQYF. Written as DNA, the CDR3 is TGTGCCATCAGTGGGAGACAGGATGATACGCAGTATTTT.

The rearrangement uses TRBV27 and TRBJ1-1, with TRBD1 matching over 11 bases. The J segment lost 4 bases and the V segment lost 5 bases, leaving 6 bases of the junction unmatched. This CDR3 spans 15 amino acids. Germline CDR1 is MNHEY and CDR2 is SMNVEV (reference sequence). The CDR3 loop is CASSQGQGAVTEAFF. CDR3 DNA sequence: TGTGCCAGCAGTCAAGGACAGGGGGCAGTCACTGAAGCTTTCTTT.

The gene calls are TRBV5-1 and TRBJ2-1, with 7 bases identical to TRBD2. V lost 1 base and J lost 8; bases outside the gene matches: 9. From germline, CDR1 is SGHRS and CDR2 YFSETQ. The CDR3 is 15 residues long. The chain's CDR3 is CASSLPPGRMDEQFF. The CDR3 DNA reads TGCGCCAGCAGCTTGCCCCCCGGGAGGATGGATGAGCAGTTCTTC.

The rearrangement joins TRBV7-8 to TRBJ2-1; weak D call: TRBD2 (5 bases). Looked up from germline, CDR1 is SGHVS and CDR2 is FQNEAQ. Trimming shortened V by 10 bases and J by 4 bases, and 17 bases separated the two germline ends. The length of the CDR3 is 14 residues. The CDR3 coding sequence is TGTGCCACCTTGGACGGGAACCCTTACAATGAGCAGTTCTTC. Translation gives CATLDGNPYNEQFF.

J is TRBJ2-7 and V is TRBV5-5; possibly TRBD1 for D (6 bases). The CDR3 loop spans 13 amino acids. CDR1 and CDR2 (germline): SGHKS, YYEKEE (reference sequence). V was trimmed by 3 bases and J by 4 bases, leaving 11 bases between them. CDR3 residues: CASSSRTDYEQYF. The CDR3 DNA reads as TGTGCCAGCAGCTCCCGGACAGATTACGAGCAGTACTTC.

The CDR3 DNA sequence: TGTGCCAGCAGACTACAGGGGGCGTGGAGCAATCAGCCCCAGCATTTT. This sequence encodes CASRLQGAWSNQPQHF. The chain joins TRBV27 to TRBJ1-5, with 9 bases lining up with TRBD1. Trimming at V came to 6 bases and at J to 1 base, leaving 7 bases not matched to a gene. The CDR3 loop spans 16 amino acids. Looked up from germline, CDR1 is MNHEY and CDR2 is SMNVEV (reference sequence).

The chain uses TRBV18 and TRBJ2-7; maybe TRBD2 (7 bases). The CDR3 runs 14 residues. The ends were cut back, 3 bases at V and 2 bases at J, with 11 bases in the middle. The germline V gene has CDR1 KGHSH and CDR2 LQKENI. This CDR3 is CASSPGGQTYEQYF. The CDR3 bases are TGTGCCAGCTCACCGGGGGGGCAAACCTACGAGCAGTACTTC.

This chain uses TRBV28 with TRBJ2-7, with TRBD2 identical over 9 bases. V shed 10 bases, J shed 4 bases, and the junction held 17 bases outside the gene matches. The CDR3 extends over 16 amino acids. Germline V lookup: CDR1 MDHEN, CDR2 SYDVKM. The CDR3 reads CAIRNLGASGMYEQYF. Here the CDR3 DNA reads TGTGCCATCCGGAACCTAGGGGCTAGCGGGATGTACGAGCAGTACTTC.

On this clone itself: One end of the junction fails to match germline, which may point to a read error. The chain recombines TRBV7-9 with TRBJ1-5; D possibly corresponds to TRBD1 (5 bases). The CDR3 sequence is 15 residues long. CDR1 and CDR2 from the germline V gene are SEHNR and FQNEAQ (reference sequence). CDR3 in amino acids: CASGLDTGGNQPQHF. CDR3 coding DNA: TGTGCCAGCGGCTTAGATACAGGAGGCAATCAGCCCCAGCATTTT.

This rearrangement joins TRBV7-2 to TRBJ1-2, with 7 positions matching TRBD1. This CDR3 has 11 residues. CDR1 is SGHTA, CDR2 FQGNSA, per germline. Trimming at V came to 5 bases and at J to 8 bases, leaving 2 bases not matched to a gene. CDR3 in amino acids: CASSRQGGYTF. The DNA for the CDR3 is TGTGCCAGCAGCCGACAGGGAGGCTACACCTTC.

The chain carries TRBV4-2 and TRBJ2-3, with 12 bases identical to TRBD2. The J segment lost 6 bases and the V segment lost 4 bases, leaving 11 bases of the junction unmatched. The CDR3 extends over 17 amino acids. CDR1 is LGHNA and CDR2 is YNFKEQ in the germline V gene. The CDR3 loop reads CASSLSPLAGGPDTQYF. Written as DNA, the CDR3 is TGTGCCAGCAGCCTGTCCCCGCTAGCGGGAGGGCCCGATACGCAGTATTTT.

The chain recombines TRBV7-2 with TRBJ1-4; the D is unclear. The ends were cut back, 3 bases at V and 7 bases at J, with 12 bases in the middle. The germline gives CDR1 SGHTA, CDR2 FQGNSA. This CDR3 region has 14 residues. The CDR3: CASSFRESGEKLFF. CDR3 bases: TGTGCCAGCAGCTTTCGGGAGAGTGGTGAAAAACTGTTTTTT. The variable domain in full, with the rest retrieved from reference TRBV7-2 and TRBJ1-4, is GAGVSQSPSNKVTEKGKDVELRCDPISGHTALYWYRQSLGQGLEFLIYFQGNSAPDKSGLPSDRFSAERTGGSVSTLTIQRTQQEDSAVYLCASSFRESGEKLFFGSGTQLSVL.

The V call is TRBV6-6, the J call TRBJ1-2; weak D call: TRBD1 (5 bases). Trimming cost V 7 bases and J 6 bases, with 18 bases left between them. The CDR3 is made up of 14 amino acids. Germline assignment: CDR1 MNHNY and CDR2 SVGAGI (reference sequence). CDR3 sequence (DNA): TGTGCCAGCACGTCGGGGGGATACCTCGATGGCTACACCTTC. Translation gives CASTSGGYLDGYTF.

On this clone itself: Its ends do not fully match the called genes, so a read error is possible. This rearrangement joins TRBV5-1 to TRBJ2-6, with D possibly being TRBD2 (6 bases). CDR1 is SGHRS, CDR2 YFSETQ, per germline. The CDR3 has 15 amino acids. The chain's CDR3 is CTSSPAGSGANVLTF. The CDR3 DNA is TGCACCAGCAGCCCGGCGGGGTCTGGGGCCAACGTCCTGACTTTC.

This CDR3 reads CASSIQDRGQETQYF. The CDR3, as DNA: TGTGCCAGTAGTATCCAGGACAGGGGGCAGGAGACCCAGTACTTC. This chain connects TRBV19 to TRBJ2-5; TRBD1 aligns across 11 bases. J was trimmed by 5 bases and V by 3 bases; bases with no gene match: 5. CDR1 and CDR2 from the germline V gene are LNHDA and SQIVND (reference sequence). CDR3 size: 15 residues.